These T cell receptor beta chains were read from a single sample in a study of CD8+ T cells in alopecia areata. Sequenced by immunoSEQ multiplex PCR; TCRdb stores in-frame clones only, minus some. This sample has about 120,000 clones, with around 60% found just once. The sequencing here drew on CD4+ T cells sorted from blood, taken at week 4, from a patient treated with tofacitinib. The source is a human donor with alopecia areata. CDR3s include the opening cysteine and the closing phenylalanine or tryptophan. The order of the fields is D gene, J gene, V gene, clone size, CDR3 DNA, CDR3 protein. D genes are given only for firm matches. Clone sizes are given selectively: once, few, many, or a class where the clone is expanded.

>TRBD1|TRBJ2-7|TRBV2|-
TGTGCCCGAGAGGAGGACAGGGACTTTTACGAGCAGTACTTC
CAREEDRDFYEQYF
>TRBD1|TRBJ1-5|TRBV9|few
TGTGCCAGCAGCGCCGGGACAGGGTCCGGTCAGCCCCAGCATTTT
CASSAGTGSGQPQHF
>-|TRBJ1-2|TRBV2|-
TGTGCCAGCAACCCGGACGGGGACTATGGCTACACCTTC
CASNPDGDYGYTF
>-|TRBJ1-5|TRBV6-5|-
TGTGCCAGCAGACAGGGCCATCAGCCCCAGCATTTT
CASRQGHQPQHF
>-|TRBJ2-7|TRBV21-1|few
TGTGCCAGCAGCGCGGACAGGGGGGGATACGAGCAGTACTTC
CASSADRGGYEQYF
>-|TRBJ2-1|TRBV7-9|few
TGTGCCAGCAGTTCCAATGTAGGGCAGTTCTTC
CASSSNVGQFF
>TRBD2|TRBJ2-4|TRBV5-1|-
TGCGCCAGCAGCCCATCCGGGCGGGGGGGCCCGAACATTCAGTACTTC
CASSPSGRGGPNIQYF
>TRBD1|TRBJ2-2|TRBV7-2|-
TGTGCCAGCAGCCTCCACAGGGGCGGAACCGGGGAGCTGTTTTTT
CASSLHRGGTGELFF
>TRBD2|TRBJ2-2|TRBV7-2|-
TGTGCCAGCAGCTTAGTCCTAGCGGGGGGGCCGGCCCTGTTTTTT
CASSLVLAGGPALFF
>-|TRBJ1-4|TRBV5-1|few
TGCGCCAGCAGCCAGACTGTCTATGGTGAAAAACTGTTTTTT
CASSQTVYGEKLFF
>TRBD2|TRBJ2-1|TRBV6-5|-
TGTGCCAGCAGTACCGGGACTAGCGGTTCCAATGAGCAGTTCTTC
CASSTGTSGSNEQFF
>-|TRBJ1-2|TRBV10-3|-
TGTGCCACCCGGGGCGAGCGGTACTATGGCTACACCTTC
CATRGERYYGYTF
>-|TRBJ2-6|TRBV29-1|-
TGCAGCGCCAGGGTCACTGGGGCCAACGTCCTGACTTTC
CSARVTGANVLTF
>-|TRBJ1-1|TRBV20-1|-
TGCAGTGCTAGAGTGTGGAGTGAAGCTTTCTTT
CSARVWSEAFF
>-|TRBJ1-5|TRBV29-1|once
TGCAGCGTGAGAGCCAGGGATGGCAATCAGCCCCAGCATTTT
CSVRARDGNQPQHF
>-|TRBJ2-1|TRBV7-2|-
TGTGCCAGCAGCTTACGGGTAGGCAATGAGCAGTTCTTC
CASSLRVGNEQFF
>TRBD2|TRBJ2-3|TRBV15|few
TGTGCCACCAGCAGACGACTAGCGGGGGGGCGAGATACGCAGTATTTT
CATSRRLAGGRDTQYF
>TRBD2|TRBJ2-3|TRBV27|-
TGTGCCAGCAGTTTAATGCGGGGGGATACGCAGTATTTT
CASSLMRGDTQYF
>-|TRBJ2-5|TRBV30|-
TGTGCCTGGAGTGTAATGTCCGGCTACCAAGAGACCCAGTACTTC
CAWSVMSGYQETQYF
>-|TRBJ1-6|TRBV7-2|few
TGTGCCAGCAGCTTCTCGACAGAGAATTCACCCCTCCACTTT
CASSFSTENSPLHF
>-|TRBJ1-6|TRBV14|few
TGTGCCAGCAGCCAAAACAGGGCGGGATCACCCCTCCACTTT
CASSQNRAGSPLHF
>-|TRBJ2-1|TRBV29-1|-
TGCAGCGTTGAGCCGTCGAGATACAATGAGCAGTTCTTC
CSVEPSRYNEQFF
>TRBD2|TRBJ2-7|TRBV5-5|-
TGTGCCAGCAGCCCGAAATTGAACGTAGCGGGGGGCTACGAGCAGTACTTC
CASSPKLNVAGGYEQYF
>TRBD1|TRBJ1-1|TRBV5-1|-
TGCGCCAGCAGCTTGGGACAGGGGAACATGAACACTGAAGCTTTCTTT
CASSLGQGNMNTEAFF
>-|TRBJ2-7|TRBV4-3|-
TGCGCCAGCAGTCACCGGGACGGAGGATACGAGCAGTACTTC
CASSHRDGGYEQYF
>TRBD1|TRBJ1-4|TRBV5-1|-
TGCGCCAGCAGCTCTCAGACAGGGGAAAAACTGTTTTTT
CASSSQTGEKLFF
>-|TRBJ1-2|TRBV2|-
TGTGCCAGCAATCGTGGGGGAACTAACTATGGCTACACCTTC
CASNRGGTNYGYTF
>-|TRBJ1-5|TRBV5-6|once
TGTGCCAGCAGCTCAATTAGACAGTCAGATCAGCCCCAGCATTTT
CASSSIRQSDQPQHF
>TRBD1|TRBJ1-5|TRBV27|-
TGTGCCAGCAGTCAATGGACAGGGGGTGGCTTTCAGCCCCAGCATTTT
CASSQWTGGGFQPQHF
>-|TRBJ2-3|TRBV29-1|-
TGCAGCGTTGATCCCCTAGACACAGATACGCAGTATTTT
CSVDPLDTDTQYF
>-|TRBJ2-2|TRBV27|once
TGTGCCAGCAGTTTAGAAAGAGTTGCCGGGGAGCTGTTTTTT
CASSLERVAGELFF
>-|TRBJ1-1|TRBV30|few
TGTGCCTGGGCGAACACTGAAGCTTTCTTT
CAWANTEAFF
>-|TRBJ1-1|TRBV4-2|-
TGTGCCAGCAGCCAAGATCCACAAATGGCTGAAGCTTTCTTT
CASSQDPQMAEAFF
>TRBD1|TRBJ2-3|TRBV28|-
TGTGCCACCAGGACAGGTGGAACAGATACGCAGTATTTT
CATRTGGTDTQYF
>-|TRBJ2-7|TRBV12-2|few
TGTGCAAGTCGCTTAGTAAGTACGGGAGCCGAGCAGTACTTC
CASRLVSTGAEQYF
>-|TRBJ2-5|TRBV5-1|-
TGCGCCAGCCGCCGCGCGGAGAGCCAAGAGACCCAGTACTTC
CASRRAESQETQYF
>TRBD1|TRBJ1-1|TRBV2|-
TGTGCCAGCAGTGGGACAGGGGCCACTGAAGCTTTCTTT
CASSGTGATEAFF
>-|TRBJ1-1|TRBV2|-
TGTGCCACCGCCCAGGGGATGAACACTGAAGCTTTCTTT
CATAQGMNTEAFF
>-|TRBJ1-2|TRBV9|-
TGTGCCAGCAGCGTAGCCCCCTTAGATGGCTACACCTTC
CASSVAPLDGYTF
>-|TRBJ2-1|TRBV15|-
TGTGCCACCAGCCGACCTGGGTACAATGAGCAGTTCTTC
CATSRPGYNEQFF
>-|TRBJ2-5|TRBV4-1|-
TGCGCCAGCAGCCAAGAGGGAGTAGGCGGGGAGACCCAGTACTTC
CASSQEGVGGETQYF
>TRBD1|TRBJ1-1|TRBV6-5|-
TGTGCCGCCCTAGGACAGGGGCAAACTGAAGCTTTCTTT
CAALGQGQTEAFF
>-|TRBJ2-7|TRBV30|-
TGTGCCTGGACCGTAGGGGGGATGACCTACGAGCAGTACTTC
CAWTVGGMTYEQYF
>TRBD1|TRBJ1-1|TRBV29-1|-
TGCAGCGTCATGTCCCAGGGGGCTCCCACTGAAGCTTTCTTT
CSVMSQGAPTEAFF
>TRBD1|TRBJ2-1|TRBV9|-
TGTGCCAGCAGCGTACTAGGACAGGGGGAGAATGAGCAGTTCTTC
CASSVLGQGENEQFF
>-|TRBJ2-2|TRBV13|-
TGTGCCGGCAGCTTAAGAGCCAGGGAGCTGTTTTTT
CAGSLRARELFF
>-|TRBJ2-5|TRBV5-6|-
TGTGCCAGCAGCTTCCCCGGACTGCACCAAGAGACCCAGTACTTC
CASSFPGLHQETQYF
>-|TRBJ1-1|TRBV4-1|-
TGCGCCAGCAGCCTTCAGCATACAGGGATCACTGAAGCTTTCTTT
CASSLQHTGITEAFF
>-|TRBJ1-2|TRBV4-3|-
TGCGCCAGCAGCCAAGAGTCCCGTGCTGGCTACACCTTC
CASSQESRAGYTF
>-|TRBJ2-1|TRBV7-9|-
TGTGCCAGCAGCTGGATCCCAGGGCAGGGAGGTGAGCAGTTCTTC
CASSWIPGQGGEQFF
>-|TRBJ1-2|TRBV28|few
TGTGCCAGCAGTCGCGCGGGGGCCTTCGGTGGCTACACCTTC
CASSRAGAFGGYTF
>-|TRBJ2-7|TRBV2|few
TGTGCCAGCAGTTGGGACGGGACTGTCAACTACGAGCAGTACTTC
CASSWDGTVNYEQYF
>TRBD1|TRBJ1-1|TRBV7-2|-
TGTGCCAGCAGCGCCAGGACAGGGGACGTTAACACTGAAGCTTTCTTT
CASSARTGDVNTEAFF
>TRBD2|TRBJ2-1|TRBV2|few
TGTGCCAGCAGCTCAAGCGGGAACCCTGAGCAGTTCTTC
CASSSSGNPEQFF
>-|TRBJ2-2|TRBV7-2|-
TGTGCCAGCAGACGATTAGGTACAGGGCTGACCACCGGGGAGCTGTTTTTT
CASRRLGTGLTTGELFF
>-|TRBJ2-2|TRBV29-1|few
TGCAGCGTTCCCGGGCTAGGTGGCCCAGACGGGGAGCTGTTTTTT
CSVPGLGGPDGELFF
>-|TRBJ1-1|TRBV7-6|-
TGTGCCAGCAGCTTAGGGGCTCCGAGGGGCAACACTGAAGCTTTCTTT
CASSLGAPRGNTEAFF